This T cell receptor (beta chain) was identified during a study of identical twins. Overall study results and limits: Fewer insertions were carried by abundant cord blood beta clonotypes, but none was seen in memory repertoires. For zero-insertion analyses, partial confounding could come from invariant MAIT and iNKT cells. Out-of-frame alpha sequences shared by twins showed excess low generation probability.

About this clonotype itself: Its antigen is unidentified. A read error may account for a junction end that differs from germline.

The length of the CDR3 is 12 residues. Germline V gene lookup returns CDR1 KGHDR and CDR2 SFDVKD. TCRdb independently ran MiXCR on the 5' RACE reads; one entry per CDR3 protein. The table includes 300,000 to 400,000 distinct CDR3 sequences, about 12% detected once. The same data also contributed to another study, on yellow fever vaccine responses in identical twins.

The sample consisted of CD8+ T cells sorted from blood. The source is a woman under 30 in good health. The chain combines TRBV24-1 with TRBJ2-1; 12 bases map to TRBD2. This CDR3 is CATSGLAGDSLF. In DNA, the CDR3 is TGTGCCACCAGTGGACTAGCGGGGGATTCCCTCTTC.